This T cell receptor (beta chain) was captured in a study of T cell responses to AZD1222 COVID-19 vaccine. Study results and limitations: Two doses of AZD1222 preceded a rise in Spike-specific TCR breadth and depth. White British ancestry dominated among donors, who included more females, and clonal diversity was possibly underestimated. Among those given AZD1222, only six or seven were seropositive at baseline.

Remarks on this clone: Antigen unknown.

This CDR3 comprises 13 residues. The germline V gene has CDR1 SGHTA and CDR2 FQGNSA. V lost 5 bases and J lost 8, with 15 bases in between. The assay was immunoSEQ multiplex PCR, and TCRdb's table has in-frame clones only and misses some. The sample contains roughly 120,000 clones, around nine tenths of which appear only once. Source: peripheral blood, taken on day 0 of AZD1222 vaccination. This TCR came from an adult in good health. V and J are TRBV7-2 and TRBJ1-1; a weak D match, TRBD1 (5 bases). In DNA form, the CDR3 reads TGTGCCAGCAGCAACAGGCAAGGGGCGGAAGCTTTCTTT. This encodes CASSNRQGAEAFF. Full variable domain (missing parts from reference TRBV7-2 and TRBJ1-1): GAGVSQSPSNKVTEKGKDVELRCDPISGHTALYWYRQSLGQGLEFLIYFQGNSAPDKSGLPSDRFSAERTGGSVSTLTIQRTQQEDSAVYLCASSNRQGAEAFFGQGTRLTVV.